This T cell receptor (beta chain) appears in the sequencing data of a study of shared clonotypes between healthy human individuals. Study overall: Per donor, CD8 memory used one plate, CD8 naive used two, CD4 memory used three and CD4 naive used three. General study points: Despite large depth, sorted-subset datasets appeared incompletely sequenced.

Concerning this clone itself: Its specificity is not known.

This CDR3 is 15 amino acids long. J gave up 4 bases and V 4 bases, and 6 bases lay outside the gene matches. CDR1 SGHRS and CDR2 YFSETQ come from the germline V gene. Over several immunoSEQ plates, each subset's genomic DNA was distributed in even portions. Using immunoSEQ multiplex PCR, the repertoire was profiled, and TCRdb retains in-frame clones only, with some absent. Counted here are fewer than 2.5 million clones, 93% occurring once; the ten biggest clones make up approximately 0.35%. The clonotype was recovered from a man aged 18 to 29 in good health. Some clones in this sample may be carry-over from other donors' samples. The chain links TRBV5-1 to TRBJ2-5, with TRBD1 matching over 11 bases. Sequenced material: naive CD4+ T cells from PBMCs. The subset: CD45RA+ positively selected. The DNA of the CDR3 is TGCGCCAGCAGCCAAGGGACAGGGGGAGGAGAGACCCAGTACTTC. It translates to CASSQGTGGGETQYF.